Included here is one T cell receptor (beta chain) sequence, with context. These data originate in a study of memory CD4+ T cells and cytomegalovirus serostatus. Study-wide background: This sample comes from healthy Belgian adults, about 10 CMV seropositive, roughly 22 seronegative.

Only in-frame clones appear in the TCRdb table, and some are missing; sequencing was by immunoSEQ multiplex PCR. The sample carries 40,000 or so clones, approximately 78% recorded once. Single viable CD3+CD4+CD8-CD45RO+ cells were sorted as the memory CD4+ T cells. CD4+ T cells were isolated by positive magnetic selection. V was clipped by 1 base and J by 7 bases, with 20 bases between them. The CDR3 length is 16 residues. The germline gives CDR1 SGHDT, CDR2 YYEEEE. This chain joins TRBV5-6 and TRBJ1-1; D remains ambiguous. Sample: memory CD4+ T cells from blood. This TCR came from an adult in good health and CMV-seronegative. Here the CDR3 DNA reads TGTGCCAGCAGCTTGAATATAAGGCCGACGAACCATGAAGCTTTCTTT. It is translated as CASSLNIRPTNHEAFF.